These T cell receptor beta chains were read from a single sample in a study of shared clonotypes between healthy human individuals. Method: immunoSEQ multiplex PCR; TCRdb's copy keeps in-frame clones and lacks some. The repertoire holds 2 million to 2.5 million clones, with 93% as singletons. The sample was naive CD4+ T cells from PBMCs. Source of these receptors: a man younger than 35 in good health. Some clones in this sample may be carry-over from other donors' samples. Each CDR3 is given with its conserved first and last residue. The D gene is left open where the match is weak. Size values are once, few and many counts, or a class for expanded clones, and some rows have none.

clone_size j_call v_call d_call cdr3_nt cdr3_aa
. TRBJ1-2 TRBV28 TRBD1 TGTGCCAGCAGTTTCCCCCTGGGACAGGGGTATGGCTACACCTTC CASSFPLGQGYGYTF
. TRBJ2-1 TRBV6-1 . TGTGCCAGCAGTGAAGTAGAGTACAATGAGCAGTTCTTC CASSEVEYNEQFF
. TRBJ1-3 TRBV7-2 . TGTGCCAGCAGCTTTGAAGGAAACACCATATATTTT CASSFEGNTIYF
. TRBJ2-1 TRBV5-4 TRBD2 TGTGCCAGCAGCCCGACTAGCGGGAGGGCCTACAATGAGCAGTTCTTC CASSPTSGRAYNEQFF
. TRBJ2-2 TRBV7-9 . TGTGCCAGCAGCTGGGGGGCGGTGCCCGGGGAGCTGTTTTTT CASSWGAVPGELFF
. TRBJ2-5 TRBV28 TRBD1 TGTGCCAGCAGTTTAAGACAGGGGCGAGAGACCCAGTACTTC CASSLRQGRETQYF
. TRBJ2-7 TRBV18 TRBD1 TGTGCCAGCTCAGACGCCGGGACAGGGCCTGGGGGCGAGCAGTACTTC CASSDAGTGPGGEQYF
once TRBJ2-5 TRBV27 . TGTGCCAGCAGTCTTATGGGGACGGGGTACGCGACCCAGTACTTC CASSLMGTGYATQYF
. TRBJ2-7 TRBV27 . TGTGCCAGATCCCGGGGGAGGAGCTCCTACGAGCAGTACTTC CARSRGRSSYEQYF
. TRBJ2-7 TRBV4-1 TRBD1 TGCGCCAGCAGCCAAACGACAGGGAGCTCCTACGAGCAGTACTTC CASSQTTGSSYEQYF
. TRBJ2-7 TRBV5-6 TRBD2 TGTGCCAGCAGCGGGACTAGCGGGAGTATGTCCTACGAGCAGTACTTC CASSGTSGSMSYEQYF
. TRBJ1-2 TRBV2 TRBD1 TGTGCCAGCAGTTATGACCGGGACAGGGGACATGGCTACACCTTC CASSYDRDRGHGYTF
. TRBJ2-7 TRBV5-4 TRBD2 TGTGCCAGCAGTCCCGGGGATAGCGGGGTGAGCTCCTACGAGCAGTACTTC CASSPGDSGVSSYEQYF